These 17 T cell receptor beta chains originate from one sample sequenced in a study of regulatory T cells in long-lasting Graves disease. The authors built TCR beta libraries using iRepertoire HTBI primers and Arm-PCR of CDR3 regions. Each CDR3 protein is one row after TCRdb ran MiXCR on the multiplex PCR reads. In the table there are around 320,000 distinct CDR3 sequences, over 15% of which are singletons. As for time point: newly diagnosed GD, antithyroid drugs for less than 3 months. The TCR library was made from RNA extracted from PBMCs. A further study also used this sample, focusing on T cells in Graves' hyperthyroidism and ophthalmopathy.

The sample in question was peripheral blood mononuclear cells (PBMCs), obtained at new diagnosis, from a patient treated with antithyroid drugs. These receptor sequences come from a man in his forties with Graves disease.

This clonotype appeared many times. CDR3 DNA sequence: TGTGCCAGCAGCTCATCGCGAAAGCGAGACGACACAGATACGCAGTATTTT. Residues: CASSSSRKRDDTDTQYF. V and J are TRBV7-3 and TRBJ2-3; unclear D gene. Trimming took off 4 bases at V and 2 bases at J, with 19 bases between the two ends. Germline CDR1 is SGHTA and CDR2 is FQGTGA. The CDR3 is 17 residues long.

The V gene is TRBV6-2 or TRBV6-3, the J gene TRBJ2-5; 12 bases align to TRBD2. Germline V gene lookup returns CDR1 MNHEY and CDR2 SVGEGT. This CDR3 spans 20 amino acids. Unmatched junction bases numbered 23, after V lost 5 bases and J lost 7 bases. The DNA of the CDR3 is TGTGCCAGCAGTCCCGGGACAGGACTCCTAGCGGGGGGGCCCGTCGGGACCCAGTACTTC. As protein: CASSPGTGLLAGGPVGTQYF.

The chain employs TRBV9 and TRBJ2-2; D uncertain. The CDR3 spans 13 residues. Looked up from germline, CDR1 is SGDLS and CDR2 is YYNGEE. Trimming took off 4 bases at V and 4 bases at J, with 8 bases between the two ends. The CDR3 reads CASSTFTTGELFF. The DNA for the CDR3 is TGTGCCAGCAGCACCTTTACCACCGGGGAGCTGTTTTTT.

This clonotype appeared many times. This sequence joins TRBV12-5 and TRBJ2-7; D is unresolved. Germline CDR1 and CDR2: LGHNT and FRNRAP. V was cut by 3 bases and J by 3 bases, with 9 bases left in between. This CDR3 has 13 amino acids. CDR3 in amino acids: CASGFGVDYEQYF. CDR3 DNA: TGTGCTAGTGGTTTTGGCGTCGACTACGAGCAGTACTTC.

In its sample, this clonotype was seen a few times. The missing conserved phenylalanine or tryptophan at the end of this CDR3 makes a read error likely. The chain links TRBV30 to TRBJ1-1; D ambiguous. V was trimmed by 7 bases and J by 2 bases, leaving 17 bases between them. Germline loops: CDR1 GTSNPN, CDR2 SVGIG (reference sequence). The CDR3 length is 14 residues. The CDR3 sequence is CASLLPQSNTEAFL. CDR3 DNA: TGTGCCTCCCTACTCCCCCAATCAAACACTGAAGCTTTCCTT.

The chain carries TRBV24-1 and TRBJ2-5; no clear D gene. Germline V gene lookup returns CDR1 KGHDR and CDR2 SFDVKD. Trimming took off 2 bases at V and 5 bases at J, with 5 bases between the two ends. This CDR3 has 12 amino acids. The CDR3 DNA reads TGTGCCACCAGTGATTCTTGGGAGACCCAGTACTTC. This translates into CATSDSWETQYF.

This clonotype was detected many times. The CDR3 sequence is CASSEPGQGYEQYF. Written as DNA, the CDR3 is TGTGCCAGCAGTGAACCCGGACAGGGGTACGAGCAGTACTTC. The rearrangement links TRBV6-1 to TRBJ2-7; 9 positions match TRBD1. The CDR3 totals 14 residues. Germline trimming cut 2 bases from V and 4 bases from J; bases unmatched to any gene: 3. Germline V lookup: CDR1 MNHNS, CDR2 SASEGT.

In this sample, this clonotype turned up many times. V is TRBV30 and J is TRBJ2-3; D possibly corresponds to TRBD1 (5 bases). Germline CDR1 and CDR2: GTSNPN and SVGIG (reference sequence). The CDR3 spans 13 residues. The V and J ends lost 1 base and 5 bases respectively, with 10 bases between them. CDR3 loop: CAWSADQGDTQYF. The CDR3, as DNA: TGTGCCTGGAGTGCGGATCAGGGAGATACGCAGTATTTT.

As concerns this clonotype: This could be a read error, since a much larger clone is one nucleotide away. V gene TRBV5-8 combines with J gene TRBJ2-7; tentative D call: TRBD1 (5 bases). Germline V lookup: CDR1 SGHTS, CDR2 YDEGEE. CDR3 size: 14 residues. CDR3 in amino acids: CAGSPVAGHYEQYF. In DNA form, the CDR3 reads TGTGCCGGCAGCCCGGTGGCAGGACACTACGAGCAGTACTTC.

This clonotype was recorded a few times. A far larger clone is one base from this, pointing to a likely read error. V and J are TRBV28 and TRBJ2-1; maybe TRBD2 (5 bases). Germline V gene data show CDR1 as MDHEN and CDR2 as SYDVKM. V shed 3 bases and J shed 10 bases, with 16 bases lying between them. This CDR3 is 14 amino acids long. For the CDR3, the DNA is TGTGCCAGCAGTTTGCCGGGGTCCGATTACGAGCAGTTCTTC. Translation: CASSLPGSDYEQFF.

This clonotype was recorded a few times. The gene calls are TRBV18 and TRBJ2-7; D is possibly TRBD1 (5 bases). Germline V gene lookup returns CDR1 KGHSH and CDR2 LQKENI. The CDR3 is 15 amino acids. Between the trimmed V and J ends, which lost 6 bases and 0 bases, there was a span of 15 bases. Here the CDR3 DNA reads TGTGCCAGCTCCCCGGACACCTGGAGCTCCTACGAGCAGTACTTC. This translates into CASSPDTWSSYEQYF.

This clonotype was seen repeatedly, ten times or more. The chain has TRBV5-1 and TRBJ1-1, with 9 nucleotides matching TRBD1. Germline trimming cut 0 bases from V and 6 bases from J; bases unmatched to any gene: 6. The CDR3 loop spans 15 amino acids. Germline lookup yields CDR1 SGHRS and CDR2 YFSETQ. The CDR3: CASSLEPTGGSEAFF. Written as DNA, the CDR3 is TGCGCCAGCAGCTTGGAGCCGACAGGGGGGTCTGAAGCTTTCTTT.

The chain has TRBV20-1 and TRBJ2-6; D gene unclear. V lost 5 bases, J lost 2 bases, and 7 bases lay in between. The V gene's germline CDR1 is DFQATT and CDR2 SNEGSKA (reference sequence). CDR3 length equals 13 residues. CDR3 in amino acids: CSAENPGANVLTF. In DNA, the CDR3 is TGCAGTGCTGAAAATCCTGGGGCCAACGTCCTGACTTTC.

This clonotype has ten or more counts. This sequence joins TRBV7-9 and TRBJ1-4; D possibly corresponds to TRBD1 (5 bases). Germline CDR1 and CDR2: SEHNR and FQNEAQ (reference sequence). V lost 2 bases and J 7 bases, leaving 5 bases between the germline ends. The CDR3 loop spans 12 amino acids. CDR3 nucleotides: TGTGCCAGCAGCTTACAGGGTGAAAAACTGTTTTTT. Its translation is CASSLQGEKLFF.

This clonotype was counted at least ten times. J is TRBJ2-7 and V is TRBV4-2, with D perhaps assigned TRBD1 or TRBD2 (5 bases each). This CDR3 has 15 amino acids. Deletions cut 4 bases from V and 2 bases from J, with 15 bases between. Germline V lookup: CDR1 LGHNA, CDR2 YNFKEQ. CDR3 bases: TGTGCCAGCAGCCCCACTAGAGGGGCAGCCTACGAGCAGTACTTC. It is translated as CASSPTRGAAYEQYF.

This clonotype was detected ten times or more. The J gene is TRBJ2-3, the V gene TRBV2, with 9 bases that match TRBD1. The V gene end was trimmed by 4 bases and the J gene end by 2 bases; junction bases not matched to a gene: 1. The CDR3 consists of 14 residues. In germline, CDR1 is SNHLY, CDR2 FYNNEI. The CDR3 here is CASSAQGATDTQYF. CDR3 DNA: TGTGCCAGCAGTGCACAGGGGGCCACAGATACGCAGTATTTT.

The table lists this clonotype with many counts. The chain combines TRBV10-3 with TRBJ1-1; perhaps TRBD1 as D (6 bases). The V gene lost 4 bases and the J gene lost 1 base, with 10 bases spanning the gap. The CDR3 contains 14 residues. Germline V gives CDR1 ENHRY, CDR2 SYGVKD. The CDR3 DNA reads TGTGCCATCAGTGGAGGGGGTGGGAACACTGAAGCTTTCTTT. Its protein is CAISGGGGNTEAFF.